The TCR beta chain described here comes from a study of cytomegalovirus exposure and HLA in healthy donors. 13 Jbeta primers and 60 Vbeta primers were used for the PCR. In the authors' methods: Counted up in a later analysis, unique TCR beta chains came to approximately 83 million, with around 10 million shared. Assay used: immunoSEQ multiplex PCR; TCRdb lists only in-frame clones, some missing. From that table come the V and J calls and clone size; the DNA was used to work out D and trimming. The repertoire holds some 150,000 clones, with approximately 80% as singletons. Germline CDR1 is MDHEN and CDR2 is SYDVKM. V lost 6 bases to trimming and J lost 4 bases, with 12 bases between them. This CDR3 is built from 13 residues.

The TCR originated in a woman aged 25 to 39 in good health and CMV-seronegative. V is TRBV28 and J is TRBJ1-2, with D hard to call. The sequenced sample was PBMCs. The CDR3 protein is CASSPGGSYGYTF. The CDR3 nucleotides read TGTGCCAGCAGCCCAGGAGGGAGCTATGGCTACACCTTC.